The rows below give T cell receptor beta chains drawn from one sample of a study of STAT5B mutations in CD4+ large granular lymphocyte leukemia. The protocol was immunoSEQ multiplex PCR, while the TCRdb copy is restricted to in-frame clones and leaves out a portion. The sample includes some 40,000 clones, roughly 85% of them seen just once. The material sequenced was CD4+ T cells from blood buffy coats. The receptors stem from a human donor in good health. Each CDR3 is given with its conserved first and last residue. D genes are given only for firm matches. The listing skips clone size in some rows; elsewhere it reads once, few, many or a size class.

J,size,D,V,CDR3,DNA
TRBJ2-5,-,TRBD2,TRBV6-1,CATAHRLAGVETQYF,TGTGCCACCGCACACCGACTAGCGGGAGTAGAGACCCAGTACTTC
TRBJ1-5,-,-,TRBV10-3,CAISHKHAGSQPQHF,TGTGCCATCAGTCATAAGCACGCAGGGTCTCAGCCCCAGCATTTT
TRBJ2-1,-,TRBD2,TRBV11-2,CASSPGRLAGANEQFF,TGTGCCAGCAGCCCCGGTAGACTAGCGGGAGCGAATGAGCAGTTCTTC
TRBJ1-2,few,TRBD1,TRBV30,CAWTGGFSGYTF,TGTGCCTGGACAGGGGGCTTCTCTGGCTACACCTTC
TRBJ2-3,once,-,TRBV9,CASSVGALPQGDTQYF,TGTGCCAGCAGCGTAGGGGCCCTACCCCAAGGAGATACGCAGTATTTT
TRBJ2-5,-,-,TRBV15,CATSRDTRVRDSLEETQYF,TGTGCCACCAGCAGAGACACGCGTGTTAGGGATTCCCTAGAGGAGACCCAGTACTTC
TRBJ2-7,few,-,TRBV20-1,CSASPSTEQYF,TGCAGTGCTAGTCCCTCCACCGAGCAGTACTTC
TRBJ2-1,-,-,TRBV27,CASSFRGLSANEQFF,TGTGCCAGCAGTTTCCGGGGCCTTTCGGCAAATGAGCAGTTCTTC
TRBJ2-2,once,TRBD1,TRBV6-6,CASRTTGGGTGELFF,TGTGCCAGCAGGACGACAGGGGGAGGAACCGGGGAGCTGTTTTTT
TRBJ1-4,-,-,TRBV5-1,CASSGGRTNEKLFF,TGCGCCAGCAGTGGCGGACGAACGAATGAAAAACTGTTTTTT
TRBJ2-1,few,-,TRBV7-3,CASSSEGREQFF,TGTGCCAGCAGCTCGGAGGGCCGTGAGCAGTTCTTC
TRBJ2-7,-,TRBD2,TRBV30,CAWKSASGISKQYF,TGTGCCTGGAAGTCGGCCAGCGGGATAAGCAAGCAGTACTTC
TRBJ1-1,-,-,TRBV5-4,CASSWGRGVNTEAFF,TGTGCCAGCAGCTGGGGACGGGGAGTGAACACTGAAGCTTTCTTT
TRBJ1-1,once,-,TRBV7-2,CASSLGVTNTEAFF,TGTGCCAGCAGCTTAGGAGTCACGAACACTGAAGCTTTCTTT
TRBJ2-5,-,-,TRBV28,CASTLGTVQETQYF,TGTGCCAGCACCCTCGGGACGGTGCAAGAGACCCAGTACTTC
TRBJ2-3,-,-,TRBV2,CASSDLLSTDTQYF,TGTGCCAGCAGTGACCTTTTAAGCACAGATACGCAGTATTTT
TRBJ2-1,-,-,TRBV7-2,CASSSRRGPPSYNEQFF,TGTGCCAGCAGCTCCCGGCGTGGCCCCCCGAGCTACAATGAGCAGTTCTTC
TRBJ1-5,-,TRBD1,TRBV2,CASGSGGRDVPQHF,TGTGCCAGCGGATCAGGGGGTCGTGATGTTCCCCAGCATTTT
TRBJ2-5,-,-,TRBV30,CAWSVGQETQYF,TGTGCCTGGAGTGTAGGTCAGGAGACCCAGTACTTC
TRBJ1-1,-,-,TRBV10-3,CAISARDTNTEAFF,TGTGCCATCAGTGCCCGGGACACGAACACTGAAGCTTTCTTT